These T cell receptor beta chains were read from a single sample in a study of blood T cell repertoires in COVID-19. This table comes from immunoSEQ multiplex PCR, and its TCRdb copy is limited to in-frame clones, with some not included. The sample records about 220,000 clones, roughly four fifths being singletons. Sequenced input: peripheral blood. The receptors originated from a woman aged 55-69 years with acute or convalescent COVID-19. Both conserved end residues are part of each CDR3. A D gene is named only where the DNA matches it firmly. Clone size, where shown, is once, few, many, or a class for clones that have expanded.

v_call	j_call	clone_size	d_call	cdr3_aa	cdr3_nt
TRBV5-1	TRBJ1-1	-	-	CASSASQGWNTEAFF	TGCGCCAGCAGCGCCTCCCAGGGTTGGAACACTGAAGCTTTCTTT
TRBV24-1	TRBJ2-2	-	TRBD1	CATSSPVGQANTGELFF	TGTGCCACCAGTTCTCCGGTGGGACAGGCGAACACCGGGGAGCTGTTTTTT
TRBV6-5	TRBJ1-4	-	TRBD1	CASSYDGTGLRKLFF	TGTGCCAGCAGTTACGACGGGACAGGGTTAAGGAAACTGTTTTTT
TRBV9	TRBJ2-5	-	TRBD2	CASSAGTIVETQYF	TGTGCCAGCAGCGCCGGGACTATAGTTGAGACCCAGTACTTC
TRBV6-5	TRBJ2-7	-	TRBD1	CASRGDRVSYEQYF	TGTGCCAGCAGAGGGGACAGAGTAAGCTACGAGCAGTACTTC
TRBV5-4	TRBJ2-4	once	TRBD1	CASTSSGGQENIQYF	TGTGCCAGCACCTCATCAGGGGGCCAGGAAAACATTCAGTACTTC
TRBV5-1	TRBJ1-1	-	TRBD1	CASSPELWDRSWSTEAFF	TGCGCCAGCAGCCCCGAGTTGTGGGACAGAAGTTGGTCAACTGAAGCTTTCTTT
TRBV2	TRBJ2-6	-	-	CASSQRGSGANVLTF	TGTGCCAGCAGTCAGAGAGGCTCTGGGGCCAACGTCCTGACTTTC
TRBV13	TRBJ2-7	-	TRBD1	CASSLVPGQGSYEQYF	TGTGCCAGCAGCTTAGTCCCGGGACAGGGATCCTACGAGCAGTACTTC
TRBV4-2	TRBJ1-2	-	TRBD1	CASSQDLSGGGGYTF	TGTGCCAGCAGCCAAGATCTTTCAGGGGGCGGTGGCTACACCTTC
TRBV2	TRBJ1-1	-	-	CASSDRGPEAFF	TGTGCCAGCAGTGATAGAGGGCCGGAAGCTTTCTTT
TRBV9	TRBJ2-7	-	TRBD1	CASSLTGQSYEQYF	TGTGCCAGCAGCCTAACGGGACAGTCCTACGAGCAGTACTTC
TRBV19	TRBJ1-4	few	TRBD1	CASSIIRRTGFNEKLFF	TGTGCCAGTAGCATAATACGACGGACAGGGTTTAATGAAAAACTGTTTTTT
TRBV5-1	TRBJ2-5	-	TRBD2	CASSRGGARETQYF	TGCGCCAGCAGCCGCGGGGGGGCCCGTGAGACCCAGTACTTC
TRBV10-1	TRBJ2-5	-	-	CASSDPRETQYF	TGCGCCAGCAGTGACCCCCGGGAGACCCAGTACTTC